Given below is one T cell receptor (beta chain) in context. This specimen comes from a study of T cell responses to AZD1222 COVID-19 vaccine. TCRdb's table, derived via immunoSEQ multiplex PCR, lists solely in-frame clones and lacks some. This table has about 140,000 clones, roughly 92% appearing once. This CDR3 contains 17 residues. CDR1 and CDR2 from the germline V gene are LNHDA and SQIVND (reference sequence). V was clipped by 6 bases and J by 7 bases; unmatched bases: 17. The V gene is TRBV19, the J gene TRBJ2-1, with TRBD1 matching 8 bases. This clonotype was sampled from an adult in good health. The specimen was peripheral blood, collected on day 0 of AZD1222 vaccination. CDR3 sequence (DNA): TGTGCCAGTAGCATACTGGGACAGGAGACAACACGGAATGAGCAGTTCTTC. Its protein is CASSILGQETTRNEQFF.